Each of the 25 T cell receptor beta chains below was sequenced from the same sample in a study of T cell repertoires in cytomegalovirus infection. Their target antigens are unknown. TCRdb redid the calling of the reads with MiXCR, one entry per CDR3 protein. The sample shows just over 450,000 distinct CDR3 sequences, about 42% of them seen only once. The sample here was cultured PBMCs, taken from culture after CMV antigen stimulation. These receptors all come from a human donor in good health (CMV status not recorded). Some clones in this sample may be carry-over from other donors' samples.

CDR3 bases: TGTGCCAGCAGCTTACGAGCGGGTGGAGATACGCAGTATTTT. It is translated as CASSLRAGGDTQYF. The rearrangement links TRBV7-9 to TRBJ2-3; possibly TRBD2 for D (6 bases). The CDR3 loop spans 14 amino acids. Germline CDR1 SEHNR, CDR2 FQNEAQ (reference sequence). V was pared by 2 bases and J by 5 bases, with 11 bases between. Complete variable domain (other parts from reference TRBV7-9 and TRBJ2-3): DTGVSQNPRHKITKRGQNVTFRCDPISEHNRLYWYRQTLGQGPEFLTYFQNEAQLEKSRLLSDRFSAERPKGSFSTLEIQRTEQGDSAMYLCASSLRAGGDTQYFGPGTRLTVL.

The J gene is TRBJ2-1, the V gene TRBV5-4; D perhaps matches TRBD2 (6 bases). Trimming cost V 7 bases and J 4 bases, with 18 bases left between them. The CDR3 consists of 15 residues. CDR1 and CDR2 from the germline V gene are SGHNT and YYREEE (reference sequence). CDR3 DNA sequence: TGTGCCAGCGGCCAGTCAGCCGGGACTTACAATGAGCAGTTCTTC. It yields the protein CASGQSAGTYNEQFF.

This clonotype was observed a handful of times. The rearrangement uses TRBV11-2 and TRBJ2-2; D remains unclear. Trimming shortened V by 2 bases and J by 2 bases, and 6 bases separated the two germline ends. The CDR3 covers 14 residues. The germline V gene encodes CDR1 SGHAT and CDR2 FQNNGV. The CDR3 loop is CASSLPLNTGELFF. DNA for the CDR3: TGTGCCAGCAGCTTACCACTAAACACCGGGGAGCTGTTTTTT.

The rearrangement joins TRBV7-2 to TRBJ2-1; D is possibly TRBD1 (6 bases). Deletions cut 5 bases from V and 6 bases from J, with 23 bases between. CDR1 is SGHTA and CDR2 is FQGNSA in the germline V gene. The CDR3 contains 17 residues. CDR3 bases: TGTGCCAGCAGCCGAGGGGGTAGCCGCCCTTGGGGCAATGAGCAGTTCTTC. Translating gives CASSRGGSRPWGNEQFF.

V and J are TRBV6-1 and TRBJ2-7, with D unclear. Germline V gene lookup returns CDR1 MNHNS and CDR2 SASEGT. The V gene lost 2 bases and the J gene lost 5 bases, with 7 bases spanning the gap. There are 12 residues in the CDR3. This chain's CDR3 is CASSEQLHEQYF. In nucleotides, the CDR3 is TGTGCCAGCAGTGAACAACTCCACGAGCAGTACTTC.

In its sample, this clonotype was seen a few times. The chain employs TRBV7-2 and TRBJ2-7; 8 bases are a match to TRBD1. Germline CDR1 and CDR2: SGHTA and FQGNSA. Trimming cost V 5 bases and J 2 bases; bases outside gene matches: 8. The CDR3 extends over 15 amino acids. CDR3 coding DNA: TGTGCCAGCAGCACCCAGACAGGGGCGACCTACGAGCAGTACTTC. Protein sequence: CASSTQTGATYEQYF.

The chain couples TRBV7-9 to TRBJ1-1, with 7 bases identical to TRBD1. CDR1 is SEHNR and CDR2 is FQNEAQ in the germline V gene (reference sequence). This CDR3 has 15 amino acids. Trimming cost V 4 bases and J 1 base; bases outside gene matches: 6. Here the CDR3 reads CASSSRGTANTEAFF. The CDR3 coding sequence is TGTGCCAGCAGCTCGAGGGGGACAGCGAACACTGAAGCTTTCTTT.

This chain uses TRBV2 with TRBJ2-7; TRBD1 is a possible D gene (5 bases). Germline CDR1 and CDR2: SNHLY and FYNNEI. The CDR3 is made up of 14 amino acids. V was pared by 1 base and J by 3 bases, with 10 bases between. CDR3 sequence reads: CASSEGPQGYEQYF. CDR3 bases: TGTGCCAGCAGTGAAGGGCCCCAGGGCTACGAGCAGTACTTC.

This clonotype has only one observation. This sequence joins TRBV12-3 or TRBV12-4 and TRBJ2-2; 7 bases align to TRBD2. The CDR3 totals 16 residues. The ends lost 3 bases at V and 5 bases at J; junction bases unmatched: 9. This CDR3 is CASSLALAEQTGELFF. The CDR3 region has the DNA TGTGCCAGCAGTTTGGCCCTAGCGGAACAAACCGGGGAGCTGTTTTTT.

This clonotype was seen only a few times. This chain joins TRBV6-1 and TRBJ2-5, with D possibly matching TRBD2 (6 bases). Between the trimmed V and J ends, which lost 10 bases and 5 bases, there was a span of 26 bases. The CDR3 is 16 residues long. Germline V lookup: CDR1 MNHNS, CDR2 SASEGT. The CDR3: CATNRPVGGVRETQYF. DNA for the CDR3: TGTGCCACCAACCGCCCGGTGGGGGGAGTACGGGAGACCCAGTACTTC.

This clonotype was recorded once. The rearrangement uses TRBV7-6 and TRBJ1-4; D call uncertain. CDR1 is SGHVS, CDR2 FNYEAQ, per germline. CDR3 length equals 12 residues. Trimming pared 1 base from V and 8 bases from J, leaving 5 bases between. CDR3 nucleotide sequence: TGTGCCAGCAGCTTAGAGGAAGAAAAACTGTTTTTT. As protein: CASSLEEEKLFF.

This chain connects TRBV5-1 to TRBJ2-3; 9 positions match TRBD2. The CDR3 has 15 amino acids. Germline CDR1 is SGHRS and CDR2 is YFSETQ. V dropped 2 bases and J dropped 3; count of bases not matched to a gene: 4. This CDR3 reads CASSFSGSETDTQYF. Written as DNA, the CDR3 is TGCGCCAGCAGCTTTAGCGGGAGTGAGACAGATACGCAGTATTTT.

The J gene is TRBJ1-1, the V gene TRBV5-4, with TRBD1 matching 7 bases. Germline CDR1 SGHNT, CDR2 YYREEE (reference sequence). The CDR3 is made up of 15 amino acids. The ends lost 4 bases at V and 3 bases at J; junction bases unmatched: 9. The CDR3 DNA is TGTGCCAGCAGCCGGGGGGGACAGATCTACACTGAAGCTTTCTTT. Its protein product is CASSRGGQIYTEAFF.

V gene TRBV7-2 combines with J gene TRBJ2-2; 11 nucleotides line up with TRBD2. The CDR3 totals 16 residues. CDR1 is SGHTA and CDR2 is FQGNSA in the germline V gene. The ends lost 5 bases at V and 3 bases at J; junction bases unmatched: 5. This chain's CDR3 is CASSLSGGADTGELFF. In DNA, the CDR3 is TGTGCCAGCAGCCTTAGCGGGGGGGCCGACACCGGGGAGCTGTTTTTT.

This clonotype turned up a few times. This chain uses TRBV12-3 or TRBV12-4 with TRBJ2-7, with TRBD2 matching over 13 bases. This CDR3 spans 18 amino acids. V lost 5 bases, J lost 2 bases, and 12 bases stayed unmatched. In nucleotides, the CDR3 is TGTGCCAGCAGTCTCATGACTAGCGGGGGGCTCAATACCTACGAGCAGTACTTC. Encoded protein: CASSLMTSGGLNTYEQYF.

This sequence joins TRBV28 and TRBJ2-5; 7 bases agree with TRBD1. Germline V CDR1 and CDR2: MDHEN, SYDVKM. V was clipped by 5 bases and J by 5 bases; unmatched bases: 14. CDR3 length: 16 amino acids. The CDR3 sequence: CASSPQTGLGTETQYF. CDR3 in DNA: TGTGCCAGCAGTCCCCAGACAGGGCTCGGGACGGAGACCCAGTACTTC.

The chain recombines TRBV10-3 with TRBJ1-1; D call uncertain. Germline V CDR1 and CDR2: ENHRY, SYGVKD. The CDR3 spans 11 residues. V gave up 2 bases and J gave up 2 bases, with 0 bases separating them. DNA of the CDR3: TGTGCCATCAGTGAGAACACTGAAGCTTTCTTT. Its translation is CAISENTEAFF.

This clonotype has just a few counts. The gene calls are TRBV6-1 and TRBJ2-4, with D possibly being TRBD2 (6 bases). Trimming cost V 4 bases and J 0 bases, with 19 bases left between them. The CDR3 covers 18 residues. Germline lookup yields CDR1 MNHNS and CDR2 SASEGT. CDR3 region: CASSGSGAISQAKNIQYF. In nucleotides, the CDR3 is TGTGCCAGCAGTGGATCGGGAGCCATCTCCCAAGCCAAAAACATTCAGTACTTC.

The rearrangement joins TRBV27 to TRBJ2-7, with D possibly being TRBD2 (5 bases). The V end was cut by 7 bases, the J end by 6 bases, with 19 bases between. CDR3 length: 14 amino acids. CDR1 is MNHEY and CDR2 is SMNVEV in the germline V gene (reference sequence). CDR3 DNA: TGTGCCAGCAAAAATCCGGGGTCCACCCGCGAGCAGTACTTC. Its protein is CASKNPGSTREQYF.

The chain employs TRBV5-4 and TRBJ1-4; D perhaps matches TRBD1 (5 bases). Per germline, CDR1 SGHNT and CDR2 YYREEE (reference sequence). Trimming cost V 0 bases and J 4 bases, with 13 bases left between them. The CDR3 runs to 16 residues. The CDR3 sequence is CASSLGLRDGNEKLFF. Here the CDR3 DNA reads TGTGCCAGCAGCTTGGGCCTCCGGGACGGTAATGAAAAACTGTTTTTT.

The chain uses TRBV7-2 and TRBJ1-2; D ambiguous. V gave up 8 bases and J gave up 0 bases, with 10 bases separating them. This CDR3 comprises 13 residues. Germline assignment: CDR1 SGHTA and CDR2 FQGNSA. CDR3 region: CASASTANYGYTF. CDR3 in DNA: TGTGCCAGCGCGAGCACCGCTAACTATGGCTACACCTTC.

The V gene is TRBV20-1, the J gene TRBJ1-5, with a possible D match to TRBD1 (6 bases). Germline lookup yields CDR1 DFQATT and CDR2 SNEGSKA (reference sequence). Between the trimmed V and J ends, which lost 0 bases and 7 bases, there was a span of 16 bases. The CDR3 totals 15 residues. The CDR3 loop is CSARDSGGRGQPQHF. The CDR3, as DNA: TGCAGTGCTAGAGATAGCGGGGGGAGGGGGCAGCCCCAGCATTTT.

The chain uses TRBV4-1 and TRBJ1-5, with 8 bases that match TRBD1. In germline, CDR1 is MGHRA, CDR2 YSYEKL. This CDR3 is 15 amino acids long. V lost 1 base and J lost 5; bases outside the gene matches: 4. CDR3 nucleotides: TGCGCCAGCAGCCAAGGGACAGGGTCGGATCAGCCCCAGCATTTT. Translation: CASSQGTGSDQPQHF.

In this sample, this clonotype turned up a few times. V gene TRBV2 combines with J gene TRBJ1-3; unclear D gene. CDR1 is SNHLY, CDR2 FYNNEI, per germline. The CDR3 runs 16 residues. V dropped 8 bases and J dropped 4 bases, with 21 bases sitting between them. CDR3 in DNA: TGTGCCAGCCGTAACGGTGTTGCCACGAGGGGAAACACCATATATTTT. Translation gives CASRNGVATRGNTIYF.

This clonotype was observed a single time. The genes are TRBV7-9 and TRBJ2-1, with 12 bases that match TRBD2. V dropped 0 bases and J dropped 9; count of bases not matched to a gene: 15. Germline V gives CDR1 SEHNR, CDR2 FQNEAQ (reference sequence). There are 19 residues in the CDR3. CDR3 DNA: TGTGCCAGCAGCTTAGCTACAGGGCTAGCGGGAGGGACCCACCTTGAGCAGTTCTTC. This gives the protein CASSLATGLAGGTHLEQFF.